This paragraph reports one T cell receptor beta chain. Its specificity is unknown. Trimming at V came to 5 bases and at J to 1 base, leaving 6 bases not matched to a gene. The CDR3 consists of 15 residues. Germline V gene data show CDR1 as MNHEY and CDR2 as SVGAGI. Using a J-beta primer mix together with a sample-barcoded 5' primer, a second PCR was run for roughly 6 to 12 cycles. Via MiXCR, TCRdb re-called the 5' RACE reads, giving one row per CDR3 protein. This sample has 1.5 million to 2 million distinct CDR3 sequences, with just under 50% found just once. This sample stems from a study of blood T cells in healthy people across ages. About the study: Researchers report that template switching captured about one barcoded beta molecule per two T cells.

Study results and limitations: Diversity was estimated from one million T cells, and these estimates were considered underestimates. Unsorted PBMCs ruled out conclusive naive versus antigen-experienced comparison. Higher diversity and more naive CD4+ cells were features of long-lived donors, compared to aged donors.

The clonotype originates from a woman aged 40 to 49 in good health. The sample taken for sequencing was blood. V and J are TRBV6-5 and TRBJ2-3; 7 nucleotides match TRBD1. CDR3 sequence reads: CASSAGTAGTDTQYF. The CDR3 nucleotides are TGTGCCAGCAGTGCCGGGACAGCGGGCACAGATACGCAGTATTTT.